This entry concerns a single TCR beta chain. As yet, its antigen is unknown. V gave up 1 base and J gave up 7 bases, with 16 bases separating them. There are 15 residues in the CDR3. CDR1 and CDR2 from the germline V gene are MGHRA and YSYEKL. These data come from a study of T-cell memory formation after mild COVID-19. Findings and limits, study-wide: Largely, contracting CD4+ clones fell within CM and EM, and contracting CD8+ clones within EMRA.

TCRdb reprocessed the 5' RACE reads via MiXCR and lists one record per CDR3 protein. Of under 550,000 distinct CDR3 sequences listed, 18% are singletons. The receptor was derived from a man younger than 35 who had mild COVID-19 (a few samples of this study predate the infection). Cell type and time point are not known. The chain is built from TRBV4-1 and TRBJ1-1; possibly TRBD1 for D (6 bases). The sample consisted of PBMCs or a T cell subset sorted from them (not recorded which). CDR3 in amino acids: CASSQAPGARGEAFF. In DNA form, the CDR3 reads TGCGCCAGCAGCCAAGCCCCGGGGGCTAGGGGTGAAGCTTTCTTT.